This T cell receptor (beta chain) was identified during a study of technical replicates of blood from a few donors. TCRdb's copy holds only in-frame clones and misses some; the assay was immunoSEQ multiplex PCR. Of around 83,000 clones listed, 91% are singletons. V dropped 3 bases and J dropped 8; count of bases not matched to a gene: 8. Germline V lookup: CDR1 MNHEY, CDR2 SMNVEV (reference sequence). This CDR3 region has 15 residues. The TCR originated in a human donor in good health. Some clones in this sample may be carry-over from other donors' samples. Input material: T cells isolated from PBMCs. The genes are TRBV27 and TRBJ2-1; 9 positions match TRBD2. The CDR3 loop reads CASSFTVAGEHEQFF. The CDR3 DNA reads as TGTGCCAGCAGTTTCACCGTAGCGGGAGAACATGAGCAGTTCTTC.